The source of this T cell receptor (beta chain) is a study of shared T cell receptors in the human thymus. Germline V lookup: CDR1 ENHRY, CDR2 SYGVKD. V was clipped by 0 bases and J by 2 bases; unmatched bases: 8. CDR3 length: 17 residues. The protocol was immunoSEQ multiplex PCR, while the TCRdb copy is restricted to in-frame clones and leaves out a portion. This table holds more than 550,000 clones, around 87% found once. These data were also filed under a second study, of human thymus T cells. That source adds: The sample donors, healthy Finnish infants, were having corrective surgery for congenital heart defects. Thymic resections from corrective heart surgery supplied the tissue. Gene usage for V and J segments appeared biased in thymic and blood repertoires. Thymic repertoires overlap heavily among unrelated individuals, related research has reported.

The TCR originated in a boy younger than two with a congenital heart defect. This chain uses TRBV10-3 with TRBJ1-1, with 8 nucleotides matching TRBD1. What was sequenced was thymocytes. CDR3 in amino acids: CAISESRADRGNTEAFF. The CDR3 DNA reads as TGTGCCATCAGTGAGTCTCGAGCTGACAGGGGTAACACTGAAGCTTTCTTT.